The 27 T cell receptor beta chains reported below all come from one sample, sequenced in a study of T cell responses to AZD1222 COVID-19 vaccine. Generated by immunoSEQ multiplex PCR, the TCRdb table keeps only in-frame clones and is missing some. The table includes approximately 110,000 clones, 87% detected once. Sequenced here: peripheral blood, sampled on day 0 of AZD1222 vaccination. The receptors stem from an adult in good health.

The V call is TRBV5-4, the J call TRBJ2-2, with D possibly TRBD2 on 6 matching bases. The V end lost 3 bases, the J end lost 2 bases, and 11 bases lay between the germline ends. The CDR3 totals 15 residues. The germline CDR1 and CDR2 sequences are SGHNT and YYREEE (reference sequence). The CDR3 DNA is TGTGCCAGCAGCTCGCGGACTATCAACACCGGGGAGCTGTTTTTT. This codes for CASSSRTINTGELFF.

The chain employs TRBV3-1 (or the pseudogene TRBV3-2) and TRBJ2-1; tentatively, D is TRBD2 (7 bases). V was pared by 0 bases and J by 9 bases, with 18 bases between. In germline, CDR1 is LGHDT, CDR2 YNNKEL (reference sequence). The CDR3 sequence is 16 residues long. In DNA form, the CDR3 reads TGTGCCAGCAGCCAAGATTGGGCGGGGGCTCGGAGTGAGCAGTTCTTC. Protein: CASSQDWAGARSEQFF.

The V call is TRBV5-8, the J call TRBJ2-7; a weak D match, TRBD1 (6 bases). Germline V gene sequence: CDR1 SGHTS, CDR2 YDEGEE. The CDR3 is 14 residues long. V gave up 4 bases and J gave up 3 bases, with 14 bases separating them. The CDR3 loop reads CASSTDRTRYEQYF. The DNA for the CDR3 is TGTGCCAGCAGCACCGACAGGACCCGCTACGAGCAGTACTTC.

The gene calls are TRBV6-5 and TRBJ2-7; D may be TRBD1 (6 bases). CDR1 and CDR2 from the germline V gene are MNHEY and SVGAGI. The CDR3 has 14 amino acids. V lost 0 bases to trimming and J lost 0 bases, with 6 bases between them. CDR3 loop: CASSYSRGSYEQYF. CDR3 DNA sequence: TGTGCCAGCAGTTACTCCAGGGGCTCCTACGAGCAGTACTTC.

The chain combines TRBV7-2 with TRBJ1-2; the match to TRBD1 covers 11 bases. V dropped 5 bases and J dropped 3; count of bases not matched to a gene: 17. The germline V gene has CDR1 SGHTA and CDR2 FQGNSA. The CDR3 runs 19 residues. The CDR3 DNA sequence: TGTGCCAGCAGCCTTGACCGGGACAGGGGGTCTTCCGCCCACTATGGCTACACCTTC. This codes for CASSLDRDRGSSAHYGYTF.

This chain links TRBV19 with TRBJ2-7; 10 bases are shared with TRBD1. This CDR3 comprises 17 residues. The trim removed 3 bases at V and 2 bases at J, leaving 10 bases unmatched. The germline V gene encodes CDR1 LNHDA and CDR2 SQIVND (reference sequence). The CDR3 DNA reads TGTGCCAGTAGTATCAGCCCGGGACAGGGGCTACCCTACGAGCAGTACTTC. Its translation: CASSISPGQGLPYEQYF.

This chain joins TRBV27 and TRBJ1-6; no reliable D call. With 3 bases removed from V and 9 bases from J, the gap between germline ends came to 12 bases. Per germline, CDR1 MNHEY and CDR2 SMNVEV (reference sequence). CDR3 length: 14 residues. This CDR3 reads CASSFVGVGSPLHF. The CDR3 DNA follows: TGTGCCAGCAGTTTTGTCGGAGTGGGTTCACCCCTCCACTTT.

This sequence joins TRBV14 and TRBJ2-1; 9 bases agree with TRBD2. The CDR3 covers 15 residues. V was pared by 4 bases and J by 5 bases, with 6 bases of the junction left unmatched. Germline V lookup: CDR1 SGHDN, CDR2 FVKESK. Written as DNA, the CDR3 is TGTGCCAGCAGCCTATCTAGCGGGGCTAACAATGAGCAGTTCTTC. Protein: CASSLSSGANNEQFF.

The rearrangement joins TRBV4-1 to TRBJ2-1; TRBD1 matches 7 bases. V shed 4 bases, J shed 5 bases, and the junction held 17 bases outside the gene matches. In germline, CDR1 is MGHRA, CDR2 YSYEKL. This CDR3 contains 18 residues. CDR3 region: CASSRIPPPQGTNNEQFF. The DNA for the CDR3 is TGCGCCAGCAGCCGTATCCCCCCCCCACAGGGGACAAACAATGAGCAGTTCTTC.

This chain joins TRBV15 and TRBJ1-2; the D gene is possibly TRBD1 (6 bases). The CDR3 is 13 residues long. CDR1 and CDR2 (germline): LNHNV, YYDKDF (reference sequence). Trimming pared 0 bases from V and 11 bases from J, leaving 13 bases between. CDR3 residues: CATSRDGTKGYTF. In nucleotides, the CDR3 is TGTGCCACCAGCAGAGATGGGACAAAGGGGTACACCTTC.

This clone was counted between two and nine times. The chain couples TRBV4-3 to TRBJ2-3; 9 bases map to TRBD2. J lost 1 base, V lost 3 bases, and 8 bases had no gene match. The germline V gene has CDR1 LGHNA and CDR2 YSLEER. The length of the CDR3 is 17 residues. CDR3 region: CASSQYAASGGTDTQYF. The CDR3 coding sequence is TGCGCCAGCAGCCAGTATGCGGCTAGCGGGGGCACAGATACGCAGTATTTT.

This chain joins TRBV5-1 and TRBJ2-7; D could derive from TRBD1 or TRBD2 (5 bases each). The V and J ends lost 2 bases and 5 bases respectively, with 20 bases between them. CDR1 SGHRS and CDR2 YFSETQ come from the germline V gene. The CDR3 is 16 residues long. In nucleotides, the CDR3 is TGCGCCAGCAGCTTACCAAGAGGGACCGGAGAAAACGAGCAGTACTTC. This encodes CASSLPRGTGENEQYF.

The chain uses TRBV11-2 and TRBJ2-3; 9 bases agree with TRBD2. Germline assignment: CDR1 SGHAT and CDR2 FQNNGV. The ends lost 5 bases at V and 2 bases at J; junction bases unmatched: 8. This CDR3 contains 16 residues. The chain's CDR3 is CASSARLAVNTDTQYF. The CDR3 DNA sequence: TGTGCCAGCAGCGCACGACTAGCGGTAAACACAGATACGCAGTATTTT.

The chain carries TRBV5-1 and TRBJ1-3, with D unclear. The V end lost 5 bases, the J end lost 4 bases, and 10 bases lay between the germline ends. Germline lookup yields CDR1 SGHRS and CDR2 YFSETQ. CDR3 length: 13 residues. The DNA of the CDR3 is TGCGCCAGCAGACCATTAGTAGGAAACACCATATATTTT. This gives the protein CASRPLVGNTIYF.

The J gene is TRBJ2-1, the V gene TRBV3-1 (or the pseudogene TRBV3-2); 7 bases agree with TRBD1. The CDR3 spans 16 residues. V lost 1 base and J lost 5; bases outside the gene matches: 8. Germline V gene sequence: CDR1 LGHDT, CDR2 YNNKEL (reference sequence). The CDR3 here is CASSQVGTALHNEQFF. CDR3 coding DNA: TGTGCCAGCAGCCAAGTTGGGACAGCCCTCCACAATGAGCAGTTCTTC.

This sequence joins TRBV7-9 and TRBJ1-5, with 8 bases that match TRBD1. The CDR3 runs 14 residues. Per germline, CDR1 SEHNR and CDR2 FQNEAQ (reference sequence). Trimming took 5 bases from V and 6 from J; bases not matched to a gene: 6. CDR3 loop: CASSQGAYGQPQHF. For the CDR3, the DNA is TGTGCCAGCAGCCAGGGGGCTTACGGTCAGCCCCAGCATTTT.

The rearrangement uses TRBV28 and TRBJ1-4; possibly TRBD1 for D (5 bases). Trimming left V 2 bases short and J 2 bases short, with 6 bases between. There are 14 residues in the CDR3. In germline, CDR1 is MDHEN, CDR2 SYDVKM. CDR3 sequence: CASSLEGTNEKLFF. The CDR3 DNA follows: TGTGCCAGCAGTTTAGAGGGGACTAATGAAAAACTGTTTTTT.

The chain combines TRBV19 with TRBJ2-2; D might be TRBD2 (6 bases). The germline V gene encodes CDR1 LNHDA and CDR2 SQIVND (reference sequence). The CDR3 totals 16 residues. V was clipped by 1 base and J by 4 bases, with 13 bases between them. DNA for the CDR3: TGTGCCAGTAGTATAGCCGGGACTCTTAGCACCGGGGAGCTGTTTTTT. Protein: CASSIAGTLSTGELFF.

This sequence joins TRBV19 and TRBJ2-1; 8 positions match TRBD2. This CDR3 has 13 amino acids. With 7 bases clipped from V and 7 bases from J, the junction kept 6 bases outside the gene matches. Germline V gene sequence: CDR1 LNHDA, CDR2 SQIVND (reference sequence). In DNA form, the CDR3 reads TGTGCCAGTAATCGGGGGGGGCTGAATGAGCAGTTCTTC. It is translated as CASNRGGLNEQFF.

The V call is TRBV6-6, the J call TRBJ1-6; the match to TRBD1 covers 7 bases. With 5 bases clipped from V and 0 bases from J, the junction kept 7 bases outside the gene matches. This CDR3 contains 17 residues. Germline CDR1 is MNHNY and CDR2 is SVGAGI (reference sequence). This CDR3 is CASSPGTASSYNSPLHF. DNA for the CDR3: TGTGCCAGCAGTCCCGGGACAGCAAGCTCCTATAATTCACCCCTCCACTTT.

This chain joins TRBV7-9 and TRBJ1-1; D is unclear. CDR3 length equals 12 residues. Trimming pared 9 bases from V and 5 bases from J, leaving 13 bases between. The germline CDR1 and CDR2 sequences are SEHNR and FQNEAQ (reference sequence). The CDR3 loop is CASSGVGTEAFF. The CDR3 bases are TGTGCCAGTTCAGGAGTTGGGACTGAAGCTTTCTTT.

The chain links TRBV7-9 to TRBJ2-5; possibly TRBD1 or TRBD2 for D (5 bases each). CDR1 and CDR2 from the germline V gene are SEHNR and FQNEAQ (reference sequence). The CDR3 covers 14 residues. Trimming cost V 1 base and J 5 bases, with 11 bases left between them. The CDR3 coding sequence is TGTGCCAGCAGCTTAGTGGGGGTTCAGGAGACCCAGTACTTC. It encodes CASSLVGVQETQYF.

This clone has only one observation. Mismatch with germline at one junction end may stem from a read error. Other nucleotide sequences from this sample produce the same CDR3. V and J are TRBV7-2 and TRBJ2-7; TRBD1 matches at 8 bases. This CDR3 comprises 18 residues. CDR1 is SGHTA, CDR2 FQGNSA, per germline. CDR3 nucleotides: TGTGCCAGCAGCTTCTTCGGGTACTACAGGGGGATCTCCTACGAGCAGTATTTC. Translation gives CASSFFGYYRGISYEQYF. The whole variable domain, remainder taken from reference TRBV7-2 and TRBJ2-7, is GAGVSQSPSNKVTEKGKDVELRCDPISGHTALYWYRQSLGQGLEFLIYFQGNSAPDKSGLPSDRFSAERTGGSVSTLTIQRTQQEDSAVYLCASSFFGYYRGISYEQYFGPGTRLTVT.

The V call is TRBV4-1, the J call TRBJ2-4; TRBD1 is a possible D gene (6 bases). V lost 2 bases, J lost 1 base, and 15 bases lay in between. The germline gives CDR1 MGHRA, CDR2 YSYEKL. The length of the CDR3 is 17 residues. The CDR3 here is CASSQLQGRIAKNIQYF. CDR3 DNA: TGCGCCAGCAGCCAACTACAGGGACGGATCGCCAAAAACATTCAGTACTTC.

DNA for the CDR3: TGTGCCAGCAGCCTGCTCCCCTCCCTGAGCTCCTACGAGCAGTACTTC. Translating it yields CASSLLPSLSSYEQYF. The chain has TRBV7-2 and TRBJ2-7; no definite D call. The CDR3 consists of 16 residues. CDR1 is SGHTA, CDR2 FQGNSA, per germline. V shed 5 bases and J shed 0 bases, with 17 bases lying between them.

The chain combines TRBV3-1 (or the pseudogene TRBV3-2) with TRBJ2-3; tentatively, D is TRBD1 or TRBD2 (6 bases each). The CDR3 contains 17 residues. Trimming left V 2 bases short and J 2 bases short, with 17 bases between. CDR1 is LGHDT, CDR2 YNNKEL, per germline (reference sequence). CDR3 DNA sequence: TGTGCCAGCAGCCAACCGGACAGCTGGGGACTCACAGATACGCAGTATTTT. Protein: CASSQPDSWGLTDTQYF.

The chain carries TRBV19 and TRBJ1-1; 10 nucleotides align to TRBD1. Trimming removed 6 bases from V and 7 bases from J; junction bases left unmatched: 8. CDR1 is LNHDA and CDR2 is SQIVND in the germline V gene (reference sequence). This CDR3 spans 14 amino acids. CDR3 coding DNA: TGTGCCAGTAGCACTCGGGACAGGGGTTATGAAGCTTTCTTT. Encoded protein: CASSTRDRGYEAFF.